Listed below are T cell receptor beta chains from one sample, sequenced in a study of T cell repertoires in cytomegalovirus infection. TCRdb independently ran MiXCR on the reads; one entry per CDR3 protein. The sample carries some 100,000 distinct CDR3 sequences, 23% recorded once. The sample taken for sequencing was CD8+ T cells from PBMCs. The receptors were gathered from a human donor in good health (CMV status not recorded). Some clones in this sample may be carry-over from other donors' samples. The CDR3 runs from the conserved cysteine through the conserved F or W. D genes are given only for firm matches. Where a row states a size, it is once, few, many or the class of an expanded clone; other rows omit it.

TRBJ2-3 . TRBD2 TRBV20-1 CSARESLAVTDTQYF TGCAGTGCTAGAGAGTCCCTAGCGGTCACAGATACGCAGTATTTT
TRBJ2-5 many . TRBV28 CASSFRGGDKETQYF TGTGCCAGCAGTTTCAGGGGAGGGGACAAAGAGACCCAGTACTTC
TRBJ1-5 . . TRBV19 CASTDRTDQPQHF TGTGCCAGTACCGACAGGACCGACCAGCCCCAGCATTTT
TRBJ1-2 few . TRBV6-2/TRBV6-3 CASSYATGFYGYTF TGTGCCAGCAGTTACGCTACAGGGTTCTATGGCTACACCTTC
TRBJ2-3 many TRBD2 TRBV7-8 CASSLVAGGPDTQYF TGTGCCAGCAGCCTAGTAGCGGGGGGGCCGGATACGCAGTATTTT
TRBJ1-5 few TRBD1 TRBV6-2/TRBV6-3 CASSWTGRSNQPQHF TGTGCCAGCAGTTGGACAGGGCGTAGCAATCAGCCCCAGCATTTT
TRBJ2-3 many TRBD2 TRBV7-2 CASSLVPGSQLAGGTDTQYF TGTGCCAGCAGCTTAGTACCCGGGTCCCAGCTAGCGGGGGGAACAGATACGCAGTATTTT
TRBJ1-3 many TRBD1 TRBV29-1 CSVTPTGAAGNTIYF TGCAGCGTTACACCGACAGGGGCGGCTGGAAACACCATATATTTT
TRBJ2-5 . TRBD1 TRBV25-1 CASRPPDRRQETQYF TGTGCCAGCAGGCCCCCGGACAGGCGGCAGGAGACCCAGTACTTC
TRBJ2-7 many . TRBV7-2 CASSGKYEQYF TGTGCCAGCAGCGGAAAGTACGAGCAGTACTTC
TRBJ1-6 . . TRBV20-1 CSAPRGGPNSPLHF TGCAGTGCTCCCCGTGGGGGACCAAATTCACCCCTCCACTTT
TRBJ2-1 many TRBD1 TRBV11-3 CASSLDRPSAPLNEQFF TGTGCCAGCAGCTTGGACAGGCCCTCCGCCCCTCTCAATGAGCAGTTCTTC
TRBJ2-1 . . TRBV7-9 CASSPMLTEYNEQFF TGTGCCAGCAGCCCCATGTTGACAGAATACAATGAGCAGTTCTTC
TRBJ2-1 few TRBD2 TRBV12-3/TRBV12-4 CASSLAGGPLNEQFF TGTGCCAGCAGTTTGGCGGGAGGGCCTTTGAATGAGCAGTTCTTC
TRBJ1-5 . . TRBV27 CASSLSLRESSNQPQHF TGTGCCAGCAGTTTATCGCTCCGGGAATCTAGCAATCAGCCCCAGCATTTT
TRBJ1-4 once . TRBV12-3/TRBV12-4 CASNQRGREPGKLFF TGTGCCAGCAACCAACGTGGCAGGGAGCCTGGAAAACTGTTTTTT
TRBJ1-1 . TRBD1 TRBV4-1 CASSLTMSDRGRFQNTEAFF TGCGCCAGCAGCCTCACAATGTCCGACAGGGGACGGTTTCAGAACACTGAAGCTTTCTTT
TRBJ2-1 . . TRBV6-1 CASSGVGTYNEQFF TGTGCCAGCAGTGGGGTTGGAACCTACAATGAGCAGTTCTTC
TRBJ2-7 . . TRBV4-3 CASSQESGPGVGYEQYF TGCGCCAGCAGCCAAGAAAGTGGCCCGGGGGTCGGGTACGAGCAGTACTTC
TRBJ2-2 . TRBD1 TRBV25-1 CASSGEQGITGELFF TGTGCCAGCAGTGGCGAACAGGGGATTACCGGGGAGCTGTTTTTT
TRBJ2-3 . . TRBV11-3 CASSLPGQDTQYF TGTGCCAGCAGCTTACCTGGCCAAGATACGCAGTATTTT
TRBJ2-2 few TRBD1 TRBV20-1 CSARVSGTGWTGELFF TGCAGTGCTAGAGTTAGTGGGACAGGATGGACCGGGGAGCTGTTTTTT
TRBJ2-1 . . TRBV14 CASSQELGTYYNEQFF TGTGCCAGCAGCCAAGAGTTAGGGACTTATTACAATGAGCAGTTCTTC
TRBJ1-1 many . TRBV12-3/TRBV12-4 CASSPGLMNTEAFF TGTGCCAGCAGTCCGGGCCTCATGAACACTGAAGCTTTCTTT
TRBJ2-2 many . TRBV6-5 CASSYGGPGELFF TGTGCCAGCAGTTACGGGGGTCCCGGGGAGCTGTTTTTT
TRBJ2-1 . . TRBV12-5 CASGPTDEQFF TGTGCTAGTGGCCCGACTGATGAGCAGTTCTTC
TRBJ2-7 . . TRBV28 CASSWIGGGNYEQYF TGTGCCAGCAGTTGGATTGGAGGGGGGAACTACGAGCAGTACTTC
TRBJ1-5 . . TRBV28 CASSLGEGNQPQHF TGTGCCAGCAGTCTGGGAGAAGGGAATCAGCCCCAGCATTTT
TRBJ2-2 . TRBD2 TRBV9 CASSGRLAGGEDTGELFF TGTGCCAGCAGCGGAAGACTAGCGGGAGGTGAGGACACCGGGGAGCTGTTTTTT
TRBJ1-1 many TRBD1 TRBV7-6 CASSLPLPWTGRTEAFF TGTGCCAGCAGCTTACCCCTACCCTGGACAGGGCGGACTGAAGCTTTCTTT
TRBJ2-7 few TRBD1 TRBV10-3 CAISGGQAGTEISYEQYF TGTGCCATCAGTGGAGGACAGGCCGGGACAGAAATATCCTACGAGCAGTACTTC
TRBJ2-7 . . TRBV11-2 CASSSSRREQYF TGTGCCAGCAGCTCCAGCAGGCGCGAGCAGTACTTC
TRBJ2-7 few . TRBV6-1 CASSLDSSEQYF TGTGCCAGCAGTCTCGACAGTTCCGAGCAGTACTTC
TRBJ2-1 many TRBD2 TRBV10-2 CASSEGGLAGDEQFF TGCGCCAGCAGTGAGGGGGGACTAGCGGGTGATGAGCAGTTCTTC
TRBJ1-4 few TRBD1 TRBV18 CASSRDRRAYNEKLFF TGTGCCAGCTCCCGGGACAGGAGGGCCTACAATGAAAAACTGTTTTTT
TRBJ2-1 . . TRBV7-8 CASSLNSGNEQFF TGTGCCAGCAGCTTAAACTCGGGTAATGAGCAGTTCTTC
TRBJ2-7 . . TRBV2 CASSERGSSYEQYF TGTGCCAGCAGTGAGAGGGGCAGCTCCTACGAGCAGTACTTC
TRBJ1-5 few . TRBV7-6 CASSMDKSNQPQHF TGTGCCAGCAGTATGGACAAGAGCAATCAGCCCCAGCATTTT
TRBJ1-2 . . TRBV29-1 CSVEDLRDPNYGYTF TGCAGCGTTGAAGATTTACGGGACCCCAACTATGGCTACACCTTC
TRBJ2-2 many . TRBV14 CASSVQGYGELFF TGTGCCAGCAGCGTCCAGGGATACGGGGAGCTGTTTTTT
TRBJ1-1 many TRBD1 TRBV20-1 CSARLQGGIEAFF TGCAGTGCTCGATTACAGGGGGGTATTGAAGCTTTCTTT
TRBJ2-6 few TRBD1 TRBV6-2/TRBV6-3 CASSTGAGANVLTF TGTGCCAGCAGTACAGGGGCAGGGGCCAACGTCCTGACTTTC
TRBJ2-7 many TRBD2 TRBV28 CASSLLAGSRETYEQYF TGTGCCAGCAGTTTACTAGCGGGGTCCAGAGAAACCTACGAGCAGTACTTC
TRBJ2-7 . . TRBV2 CAGGPVSLKVYEQYF TGTGCCGGGGGCCCAGTATCCCTCAAAGTTTACGAGCAGTACTTC
TRBJ1-6 . . TRBV28 CASSSPGAVPDSPLHF TGTGCCAGCAGTTCTCCGGGGGCCGTACCGGATTCACCCCTCCACTTT
TRBJ1-2 . . TRBV12-3/TRBV12-4 CASSPSATGPYGYTF TGTGCCAGCAGCCCCTCCGCGACGGGGCCGTATGGCTACACCTTC
TRBJ2-2 many . TRBV14 CASSQRGAGELFF TGTGCCAGCAGCCAACGGGGTGCCGGGGAGCTGTTTTTT
TRBJ2-3 few . TRBV24-1 CATSDDLGTDTQYF TGTGCCACCAGTGATGATTTGGGCACAGATACGCAGTATTTT
TRBJ2-1 . . TRBV12-3/TRBV12-4 CASSLAFAQRYNEQFF TGTGCCAGCAGTTTAGCGTTCGCGCAAAGGTACAATGAGCAGTTCTTC
TRBJ2-7 . . TRBV4-1 CASSQDGMGAYEQYF TGCGCCAGCAGCCAAGATGGAATGGGCGCCTACGAGCAGTACTTC
TRBJ2-1 few TRBD1 TRBV5-4 CASSPGQGGYEQFF TGTGCCAGCAGCCCAGGACAGGGCGGCTATGAGCAGTTCTTC
TRBJ1-1 many . TRBV4-1 CASSQDSPRTEAFF TGCGCCAGCAGCCAAGATAGCCCCCGGACTGAAGCTTTCTTT
TRBJ2-7 many TRBD2 TRBV19 CASSSLAGTYEQYF TGTGCCAGTAGTTCTCTAGCGGGGACCTACGAGCAGTACTTC
TRBJ1-2 . . TRBV7-9 CASSLGDRLTGYTF TGTGCCAGCAGCTTAGGAGACAGGTTGACTGGCTACACCTTC
TRBJ2-2 . TRBD1 TRBV4-1 CASSPAVTGGTGELFF TGCGCCAGCAGCCCAGCGGTGACAGGGGGGACCGGGGAGCTGTTTTTT
TRBJ1-5 few TRBD1 TRBV7-8 CASSSTGGGNQPQHF TGTGCCAGCAGCTCAACAGGGGGCGGCAATCAGCCCCAGCATTTT
TRBJ2-1 few . TRBV7-3 CASSSGQLSLYNEQFF TGTGCCAGCAGCTCCGGACAGCTTTCCCTTTACAATGAGCAGTTCTTC
TRBJ2-3 . TRBD2 TRBV7-9 CASSSPLAGGPKDTQYF TGTGCCAGCAGCTCCCCTCTAGCGGGAGGGCCGAAAGATACGCAGTATTTT